This entry lists 15 T cell receptor beta chains sequenced from one sample in a study of blood T cell repertoires in COVID-19. Only in-frame clones appear in the TCRdb table, and some are missing; sequencing was by immunoSEQ multiplex PCR. The sample shows 250,000 to 300,000 clones, roughly 90% of them seen only once. The sample consisted of peripheral blood. These receptors were taken from a young woman with COVID-19, enrolled during active disease.

The chain carries TRBV5-1 and TRBJ2-1, with 12 bases aligning to TRBD2. Trimming took 4 bases from V and 2 from J; bases not matched to a gene: 4. The CDR3 runs 16 residues. CDR1 and CDR2 (germline): SGHRS, YFSETQ. The CDR3 region has the DNA TGCGCCAGCAGCCCGGGACTAGCGGGTGCCTACAATGAGCAGTTCTTC. Translated, it gives CASSPGLAGAYNEQFF.

Of note for this clone: The sample carries other DNA sequences with the same CDR3. V usage is TRBV7-8 and J usage is TRBJ2-7, with D perhaps matching TRBD1 (5 bases). This CDR3 contains 14 residues. V lost 1 base and J lost 4, with 11 bases in between. Germline loops: CDR1 SGHVS, CDR2 FQNEAQ. The CDR3 spells CASSLVAGSYEQYF. The CDR3 coding sequence is TGTGCCAGCAGCTTAGTTGCAGGGTCATACGAGCAGTACTTC.

The chain has TRBV3-1 (or the pseudogene TRBV3-2) and TRBJ1-1, with 7 positions matching TRBD1. The CDR3 is 13 amino acids. CDR1 is LGHDT and CDR2 is YNNKEL in the germline V gene (reference sequence). Trimming took 6 bases from V and 5 from J; bases not matched to a gene: 6. In DNA, the CDR3 is TGTGCCAGCAGACAGGGGCAGGTTACTGAAGCTTTCTTT. Its protein product is CASRQGQVTEAFF.

The chain recombines TRBV11-1 with TRBJ2-1; a weak D match, TRBD2 (5 bases). Trimming took 3 bases from V and 8 from J, leaving 8 bases between them. This CDR3 is built from 12 residues. CDR1 is SGHAT and CDR2 is FQDESV in the germline V gene (reference sequence). In nucleotides, the CDR3 is TGTGCCAGCAGCTTGAGGGTGTATGAGCAGTTCTTC. Its protein product is CASSLRVYEQFF.

The chain is built from TRBV7-3 and TRBJ2-2, with a possible D match to TRBD1 (6 bases). CDR3 length: 14 amino acids. Germline V gene lookup returns CDR1 SGHTA and CDR2 FQGTGA. CDR3 DNA: TGTGCTAATGACAGGAAGTTGAACACCGGGGAGCTGTTTTTT. Amino acids: CANDRKLNTGELFF.

The gene calls are TRBV19 and TRBJ2-2, with 11 positions matching TRBD2. V lost 7 bases, J lost 5 bases, and 0 bases stayed unmatched. This CDR3 region has 13 residues. CDR1 LNHDA and CDR2 SQIVND come from the germline V gene (reference sequence). The CDR3 DNA reads as TGTGCCAGTACTAGCGGGAGGACCGGGGAGCTGTTTTTT. This encodes CASTSGRTGELFF. The whole variable domain, filled in from reference TRBV19 and TRBJ2-2, reads DGGITQSPKYLFRKEGQNVTLSCEQNLNHDAMYWYRQDPGQGLRLIYYSQIVNDFQKGDIAEGYSVSREKKESFPLTVTSAQKNPTAFYLCASTSGRTGELFFGEGSRLTVL.

The rearrangement uses TRBV28 and TRBJ1-3, with 8 bases fitting TRBD1. There are 15 residues in the CDR3. Germline V lookup: CDR1 MDHEN, CDR2 SYDVKM. Trimming cost V 4 bases and J 4 bases; bases outside gene matches: 6. CDR3 nucleotides: TGTGCCAGCAGTTACGCAGGGGGCTCAGGAAACACCATATATTTT. Translated: CASSYAGGSGNTIYF.

The chain carries TRBV6-1 and TRBJ2-1; D may be TRBD2 (6 bases). V lost 0 bases and J 7 bases, leaving 10 bases between the germline ends. Germline V gene lookup returns CDR1 MNHNS and CDR2 SASEGT. The CDR3 is made up of 14 amino acids. Here the CDR3 DNA reads TGTGCCAGCAGTGAAGCGGAGGGGTGGAATGAGCAGTTCTTC. Residues: CASSEAEGWNEQFF.

The V gene is TRBV9, the J gene TRBJ2-1; a weak D match, TRBD1 (6 bases). CDR1 and CDR2 from the germline V gene are SGDLS and YYNGEE. The ends were cut back, 4 bases at V and 3 bases at J, with 14 bases in the middle. The CDR3 has 15 amino acids. CDR3 loop: CASSLTGNNYNEQFF. The CDR3 coding sequence is TGTGCCAGCAGCCTTACAGGGAACAACTACAATGAGCAGTTCTTC.

The V gene is TRBV25-1, the J gene TRBJ1-3; D unclear. CDR1 is MGHDK, CDR2 SYGVNS, per germline. V lost 3 bases, J lost 0 bases, and 9 bases lay in between. The CDR3 is 15 residues long. CDR3 residues: CASSEAAYSGNTIYF. The DNA of the CDR3 is TGTGCCAGCAGTGAGGCAGCGTACTCTGGAAACACCATATATTTT.

The V call is TRBV25-1, the J call TRBJ2-7, with a weak D call TRBD1 (6 bases). The CDR3 sequence is 16 residues long. Trimming shortened V by 3 bases and J by 3 bases, and 18 bases separated the two germline ends. Germline values: CDR1 MGHDK, CDR2 SYGVNS. DNA for the CDR3: TGTGCCAGCAGTGATCCCAGACAGGCCGGTAACTACGAGCAGTACTTC. It translates to CASSDPRQAGNYEQYF.

The chain joins TRBV4-1 to TRBJ1-5; D is possibly TRBD1 (5 bases). The CDR3 totals 17 residues. V was clipped by 0 bases and J by 2 bases, with 14 bases between them. Germline V CDR1 and CDR2: MGHRA, YSYEKL. In nucleotides, the CDR3 is TGCGCCAGCAGCCAAGATCCCAGAGGGGAGGGCAATCAGCCCCAGCATTTT. Translating gives CASSQDPRGEGNQPQHF.

The chain couples TRBV21-1 to TRBJ2-7; the D call TRBD2 from the table was never checked on the DNA. TRBV21-1 is shown as a pseudogene. The CDR3 consists of 14 residues. The CDR3 coding sequence is TGTGCCAGCATGTCTGCGAGCAACTCCTACGAGCAGTACTTC. Its translation is CASMSASNSYEQYF.

This clone is a singleton in its sample. The chain uses TRBV6-5 and TRBJ1-4; tentatively, D is TRBD1 (6 bases). V was shortened by 4 bases and J by 7 bases, with 13 bases between the two germline ends. Per the germline V gene, CDR1 is MNHEY and CDR2 is SVGAGI. This CDR3 has 14 residues. The CDR3 spells CASSWRGGGEKLFF. In DNA form, the CDR3 reads TGTGCCAGCAGTTGGAGAGGGGGGGGTGAAAAACTGTTTTTT.

CDR3 sequence reads: CASRSSGATYEQYF. The CDR3 bases are TGTGCCAGCAGGTCTAGCGGAGCAACCTACGAGCAGTACTTC. This sequence joins TRBV2 and TRBJ2-7; 7 bases fit TRBD2. CDR3 length equals 14 residues. With V trimmed by 6 bases and J by 2 bases, 7 bases remained unmatched. Per the germline V gene, CDR1 is SNHLY and CDR2 is FYNNEI.